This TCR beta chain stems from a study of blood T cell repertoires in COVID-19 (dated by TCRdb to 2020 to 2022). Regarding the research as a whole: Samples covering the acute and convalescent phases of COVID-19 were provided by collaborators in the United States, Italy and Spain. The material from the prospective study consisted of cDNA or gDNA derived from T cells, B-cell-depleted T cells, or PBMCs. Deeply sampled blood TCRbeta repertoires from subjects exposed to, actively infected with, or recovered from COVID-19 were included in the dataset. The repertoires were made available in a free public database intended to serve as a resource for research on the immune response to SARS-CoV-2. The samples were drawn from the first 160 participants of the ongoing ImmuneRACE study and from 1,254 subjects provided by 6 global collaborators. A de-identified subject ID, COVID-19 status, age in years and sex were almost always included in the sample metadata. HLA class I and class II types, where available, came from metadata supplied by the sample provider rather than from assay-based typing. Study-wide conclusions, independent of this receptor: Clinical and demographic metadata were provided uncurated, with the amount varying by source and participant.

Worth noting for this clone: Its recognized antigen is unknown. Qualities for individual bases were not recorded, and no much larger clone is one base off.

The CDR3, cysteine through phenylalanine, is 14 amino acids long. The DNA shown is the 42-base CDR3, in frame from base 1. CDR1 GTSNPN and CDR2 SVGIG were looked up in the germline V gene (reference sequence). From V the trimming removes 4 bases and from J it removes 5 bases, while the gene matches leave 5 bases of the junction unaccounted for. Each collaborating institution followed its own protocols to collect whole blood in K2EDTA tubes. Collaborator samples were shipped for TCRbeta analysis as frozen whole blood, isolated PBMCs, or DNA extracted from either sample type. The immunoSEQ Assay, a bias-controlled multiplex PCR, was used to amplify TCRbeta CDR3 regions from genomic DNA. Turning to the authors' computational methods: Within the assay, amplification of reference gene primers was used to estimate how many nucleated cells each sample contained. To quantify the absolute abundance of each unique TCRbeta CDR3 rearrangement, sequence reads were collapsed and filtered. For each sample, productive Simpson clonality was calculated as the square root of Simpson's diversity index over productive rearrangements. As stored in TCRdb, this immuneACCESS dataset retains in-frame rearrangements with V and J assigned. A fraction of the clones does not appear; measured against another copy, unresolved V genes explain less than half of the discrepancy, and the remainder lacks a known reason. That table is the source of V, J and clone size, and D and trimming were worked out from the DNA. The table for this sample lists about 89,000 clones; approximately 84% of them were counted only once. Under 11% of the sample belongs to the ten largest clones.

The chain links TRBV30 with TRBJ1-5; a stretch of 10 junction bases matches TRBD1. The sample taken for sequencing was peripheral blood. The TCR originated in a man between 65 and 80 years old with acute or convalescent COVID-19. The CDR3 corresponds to CAWNRGTGDQPQHF. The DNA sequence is TGTGCCTGGAATAGAGGGACAGGGGATCAGCCCCAGCATTTT.